This T cell receptor (beta chain) appears in the sequencing data of a study of T cells in Graves' hyperthyroidism and ophthalmopathy. This clonotype was recorded at least ten times. Amplified TCR beta CDR3 regions derived from RNA transcripts. Primed by the HTBI set, a first-round RT-PCR was run on the TCR CDR3. TCRdb reanalysed the multiplex PCR reads using MiXCR and keeps one entry per CDR3 protein. The data contain fewer than 110,000 distinct CDR3 sequences, approximately 16% of them singletons. A lack of ophthalmopathy progression within 18 months defined stable Graves' hyperthyroidism. Hyperthyroidism had been newly diagnosed in patients aged 18 to 65, and its duration was under 2 months. V was pared by 3 bases and J by 6 bases, with 9 bases between. Germline CDR1 reads MDHEN; CDR2 reads SYDVKM. The CDR3 extends over 13 amino acids.

Sequencing used blood. This TCR was recovered from a woman in her forties or fifties with Graves' hyperthyroidism. The chain recombines TRBV28 with TRBJ2-1, with D possibly matching TRBD1 (6 bases). CDR3 coding DNA: TGTGCCAGCAGTTTTCAGGGGATCAATGAGCAGTTCTTC. Residues: CASSFQGINEQFF.